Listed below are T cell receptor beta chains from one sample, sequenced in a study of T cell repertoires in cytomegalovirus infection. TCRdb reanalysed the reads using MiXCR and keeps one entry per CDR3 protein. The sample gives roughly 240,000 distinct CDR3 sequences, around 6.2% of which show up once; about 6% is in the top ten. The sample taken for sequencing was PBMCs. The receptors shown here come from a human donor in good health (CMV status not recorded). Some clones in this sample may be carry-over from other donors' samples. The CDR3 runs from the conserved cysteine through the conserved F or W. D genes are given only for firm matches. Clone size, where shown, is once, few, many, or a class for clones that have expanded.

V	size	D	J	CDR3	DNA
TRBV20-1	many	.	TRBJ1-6	CSARAQGFMSLHF	TGCAGTGCTAGAGCGCAGGGATTCATGTCCCTCCACTTT
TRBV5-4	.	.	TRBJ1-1	CASRFRDRGVTEAFF	TGTGCCAGCAGGTTCCGGGACCGAGGGGTCACTGAAGCTTTCTTT
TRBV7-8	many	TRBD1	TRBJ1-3	CASSLVPTGSGNTIYF	TGTGCCAGCAGCTTAGTCCCGACAGGGTCTGGAAACACCATATATTTT
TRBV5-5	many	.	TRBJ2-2	CASSLGGLNTGELFF	TGTGCCAGCAGCTTGGGGGGCCTGAACACCGGGGAGCTGTTTTTT
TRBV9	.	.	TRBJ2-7	CASSAVAREGEQYF	TGTGCCAGCAGCGCCGTGGCCAGAGAGGGAGAGCAGTACTTC
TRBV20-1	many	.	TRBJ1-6	CSARGGRGSYNSPLHF	TGCAGTGCTAGGGGCGGAAGGGGCTCCTATAATTCACCCCTCCACTTT
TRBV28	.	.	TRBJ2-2	CASTISGGYTGELFF	TGTGCCAGCACCATATCTGGGGGTTACACCGGGGAGCTGTTTTTT
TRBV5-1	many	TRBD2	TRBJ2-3	CASSPPTSGYAQDTQYF	TGCGCCAGCAGCCCCCCGACTAGCGGATACGCGCAAGATACGCAGTATTTT
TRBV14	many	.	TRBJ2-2	CASSQEEGAGSGELFF	TGTGCCAGCAGCCAAGAGGAGGGGGCAGGATCCGGGGAGCTGTTTTTT
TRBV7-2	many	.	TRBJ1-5	CASSSTRGSNQPQHF	TGTGCCAGCAGCTCCACCAGGGGAAGCAATCAGCCCCAGCATTTT
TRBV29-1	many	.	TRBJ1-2	CSVENRFGFYGYTF	TGCAGCGTTGAAAACAGGTTTGGGTTCTATGGCTACACCTTC
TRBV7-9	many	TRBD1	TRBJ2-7	CASSLAAGGREQYF	TGTGCCAGCAGCTTAGCGGCAGGGGGACGGGAGCAGTACTTC
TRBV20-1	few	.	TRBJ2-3	CSASKGLDTDTQYF	TGCAGTGCTAGTAAAGGTTTAGACACAGATACGCAGTATTTT
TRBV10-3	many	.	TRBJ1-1	CAISPSGLGAEAFF	TGTGCCATCAGTCCCTCCGGACTAGGCGCTGAAGCTTTCTTT
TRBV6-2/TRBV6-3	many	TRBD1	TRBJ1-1	CASRKGAARNTEAFF	TGTGCCAGCCGAAAGGGGGCGGCCAGGAACACTGAAGCTTTCTTT
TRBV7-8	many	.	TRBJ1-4	CASSLVSVREKLFF	TGTGCCAGCAGCTTAGTGTCAGTGAGGGAAAAACTGTTTTTT
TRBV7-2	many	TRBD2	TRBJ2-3	CASSSSIAGASTDTQYF	TGTGCCAGCAGCTCCAGCATAGCGGGGGCGAGCACAGATACGCAGTATTTT
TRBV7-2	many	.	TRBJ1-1	CASSSRQTSNTEAFF	TGTGCCAGCAGCTCCCGACAGACCTCTAACACTGAAGCTTTCTTT
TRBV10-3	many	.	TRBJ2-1	CAISESGNEQFF	TGTGCCATCAGTGAGTCGGGGAATGAGCAGTTCTTC
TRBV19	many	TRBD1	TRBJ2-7	CASSMGTGPYEQYF	TGTGCCAGTAGTATGGGGACAGGGCCCTACGAGCAGTACTTC
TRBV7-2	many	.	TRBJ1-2	CASSFGPGQANYGYTF	TGTGCCAGCAGCTTCGGACCGGGTCAAGCTAACTATGGCTACACCTTC
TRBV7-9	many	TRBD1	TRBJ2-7	CASSSQRTGGGTGYEQYF	TGTGCCAGCAGCTCCCAACGGACAGGGGGTGGAACAGGGTACGAGCAGTACTTC
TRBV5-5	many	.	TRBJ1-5	CASSPGTPFGNQPQHF	TGTGCCAGCAGCCCCGGGACACCTTTCGGCAATCAGCCCCAGCATTTT
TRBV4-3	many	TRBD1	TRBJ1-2	CASSPGQGAWGYTF	TGCGCCAGCAGCCCAGGACAGGGGGCTTGGGGCTACACCTTC
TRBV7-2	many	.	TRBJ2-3	CASSQAEKYTQYF	TGTGCCAGCAGCCAAGCGGAAAAATATACGCAGTATTTT
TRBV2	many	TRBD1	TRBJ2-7	CASSHDRGRADPYEQYF	TGTGCCAGCAGCCACGACAGGGGGCGCGCGGACCCCTACGAGCAGTACTTC
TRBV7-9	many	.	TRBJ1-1	CASSQVNTEAFF	TGTGCCAGCAGCCAGGTGAACACTGAAGCTTTCTTT
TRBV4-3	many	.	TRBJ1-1	CASSQDRAVNTEAFF	TGCGCCAGCAGCCAAGATAGGGCGGTGAACACTGAAGCTTTCTTT
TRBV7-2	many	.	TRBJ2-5	CASSLEVRETQYF	TGTGCCAGCAGCTTAGAGGTTCGGGAGACCCAGTACTTC
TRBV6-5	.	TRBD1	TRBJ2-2	CASSYGTAGELFF	TGTGCCAGCAGTTACGGGACAGCCGGGGAGCTGTTTTTT
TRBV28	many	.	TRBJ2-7	CASSRTGSWTSMTYEQYF	TGTGCCAGCAGCAGAACTGGATCTTGGACTTCCATGACCTACGAGCAGTACTTC
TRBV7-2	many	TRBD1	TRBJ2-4	CASSSGQLNIQYF	TGTGCCAGCAGCTCGGGACAGTTAAACATTCAGTACTTC
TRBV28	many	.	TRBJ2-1	CASSQTPREDEQFF	TGTGCCAGCAGCCAGACCCCAAGGGAGGATGAGCAGTTCTTC
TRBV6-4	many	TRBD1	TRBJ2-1	CASSPTGQTYNEQFF	TGTGCCAGCAGCCCTACGGGACAGACCTACAATGAGCAGTTCTTC
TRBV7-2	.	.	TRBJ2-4	CASSHEMLRGIQYF	TGTGCCAGCAGCCACGAGATGCTCCGGGGCATCCAGTACTTC
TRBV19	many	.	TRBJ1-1	CASSTSKFMNTEAFF	TGTGCCAGTAGTACAAGTAAATTCATGAACACTGAAGCTTTCTTT
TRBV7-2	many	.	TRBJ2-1	CASRARGSMEQFF	TGTGCCAGCAGGGCCAGGGGCTCGATGGAGCAGTTCTTC
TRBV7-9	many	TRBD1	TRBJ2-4	CASSLMDRGHIQYF	TGTGCCAGCAGCTTGATGGACAGGGGACACATTCAGTACTTC
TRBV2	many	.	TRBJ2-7	CASSDQGLRYEQYF	TGTGCCAGCAGTGACCAGGGGTTACGATACGAGCAGTACTTC
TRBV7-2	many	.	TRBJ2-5	CASSFLPGARETQYF	TGTGCCAGCAGCTTTCTTCCGGGGGCGAGGGAGACCCAGTACTTC
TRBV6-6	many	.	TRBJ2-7	CASSYSKGTYEQYF	TGTGCCAGCAGTTACTCGAAAGGGACCTACGAGCAGTACTTC
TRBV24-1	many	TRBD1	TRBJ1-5	CATQDRVDQPQHF	TGTGCCACCCAGGACAGGGTCGATCAGCCCCAGCATTTT
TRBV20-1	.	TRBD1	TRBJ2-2	CSAGNRDRDTGELFF	TGCAGTGCTGGGAACCGGGACAGGGACACCGGGGAGCTGTTTTTT
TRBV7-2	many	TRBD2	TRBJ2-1	CASRASGGVGEQFF	TGTGCCAGCAGGGCTAGCGGGGGGGTCGGTGAGCAGTTCTTC
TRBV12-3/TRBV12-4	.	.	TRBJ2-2	CASSAQGTTGELFF	TGTGCCAGCAGTGCTCAGGGTACCACCGGGGAGCTGTTTTTT
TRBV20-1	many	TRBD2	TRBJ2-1	CSARALAGGSPYSDEQFF	TGCAGTGCTAGAGCCCTAGCGGGGGGCTCCCCCTATTCCGATGAGCAGTTCTTC
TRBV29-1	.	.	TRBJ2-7	CSVGGAGSYEQYF	TGCAGCGTTGGGGGGGCGGGGAGCTACGAGCAGTACTTC
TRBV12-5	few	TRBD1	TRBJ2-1	CASGLVQGGLGYNEQFF	TGTGCTAGTGGTTTGGTACAGGGGGGCTTGGGGTACAATGAGCAGTTCTTC
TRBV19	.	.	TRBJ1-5	CASSIVDNQPQHF	TGTGCCAGTAGTATTGTGGACAATCAGCCCCAGCATTTT
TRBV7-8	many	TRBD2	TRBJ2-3	CASSLRLAGSDTQYF	TGTGCCAGCAGCCTCCGACTAGCGGGGTCAGATACGCAGTATTTT
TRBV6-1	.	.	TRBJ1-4	CASSLGLTTNEKLFF	TGTGCCAGCAGTTTAGGGCTTACAACTAATGAAAAACTGTTTTTT
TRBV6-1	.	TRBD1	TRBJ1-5	CASSGPGQGYYSNQPQHF	TGTGCCAGCAGCGGGCCGGGACAGGGGTACTATAGCAATCAGCCCCAGCATTTT
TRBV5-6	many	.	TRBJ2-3	CASSLWGSEAYF	TGTGCCAGCAGCTTGTGGGGGAGTGAGGCGTATTTT
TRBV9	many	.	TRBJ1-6	CASSVDGGSPLHF	TGTGCCAGCAGCGTAGATGGGGGGTCACCCCTCCACTTT
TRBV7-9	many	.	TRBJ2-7	CASSLGQNNYEQYF	TGTGCCAGCAGCTTGGGCCAGAATAACTACGAGCAGTACTTC
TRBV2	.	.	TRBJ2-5	CASTYGGEETQYF	TGTGCCAGCACCTACGGAGGGGAAGAGACCCAGTACTTC